The text below deals with one T cell receptor beta chain. The data are from a study of T cell changes during pregnancy in multiple sclerosis. This table comes from immunoSEQ multiplex PCR, and its TCRdb copy is limited to in-frame clones, with some not included. This sample has over 50,000 clones, with over 75% found just once. V lost 5 bases and J 1 base, leaving 11 bases between the germline ends. The germline V gene has CDR1 LNHDA and CDR2 SQIVND (reference sequence). The CDR3 loop spans 15 amino acids. The V call is TRBV19, the J call TRBJ2-2, with a weak D call TRBD1 (6 bases). The receptor's source is a female donor with multiple sclerosis, enrolled in a pregnancy study. The starting material was peripheral blood, obtained after pregnancy. The DNA of the CDR3 is TGTGCCAGTAGTTCTCCGGGACAGAACACCGGGGAGCTGTTTTTT. Protein product: CASSSPGQNTGELFF.